These T cell receptor beta chains were read from a single sample in a study of blood T cells in healthy people across ages. Each CDR3 protein is one row after TCRdb ran MiXCR on the 5' RACE reads. Of around 400,000 distinct CDR3 sequences listed, roughly half were seen once; the top ten hold 45% to 60%. Sequenced material: blood. All receptors derive from a man between 60 and 75 years old in good health. Each CDR3 is given with its conserved first and last residue. Each record gives: CDR3 protein, V gene.

cdr3_aa: CASSPSGSLVDTQYF
v_call: TRBV7-9

cdr3_aa: CASSQPGRADYGYTF
v_call: TRBV6-5

cdr3_aa: CASKGLAGGSYNEQFF
v_call: TRBV2

cdr3_aa: CAGVRDLTYNEQYF
v_call: TRBV2

cdr3_aa: CSARRQGGDTQYF
v_call: TRBV20-1

cdr3_aa: CASSSPRQGAETQYF
v_call: TRBV11-2

cdr3_aa: CSATRTSQGDEQFF
v_call: TRBV20-1

cdr3_aa: CASTATGGEQYF
v_call: TRBV10-1

cdr3_aa: CASSEGQYGYTF
v_call: TRBV6-4

cdr3_aa: CASSVSGRALETQYF
v_call: TRBV7-2

cdr3_aa: CATGLAGAYTDTQYF
v_call: TRBV15

cdr3_aa: CASSYSSPYGYTF
v_call: TRBV6-5

cdr3_aa: CASSPSAVRATDTQYF
v_call: TRBV7-2

cdr3_aa: CATIAGTDTQYF
v_call: TRBV24-1

cdr3_aa: CAWSVGQGAYEQYF
v_call: TRBV30

cdr3_aa: CASSPDHTTDTQYF
v_call: TRBV6-6

cdr3_aa: CASSSRTSGSSYEQYF
v_call: TRBV7-2

cdr3_aa: CASSVVSGGSYEQYF
v_call: TRBV27

cdr3_aa: CASSLGREKLFF
v_call: TRBV12-3/TRBV12-4

cdr3_aa: CASRSGRTDTQYF
v_call: TRBV6-1

cdr3_aa: CASSFLRGRTQYF
v_call: TRBV7-2

cdr3_aa: CASSFFSGGRADTQYF
v_call: TRBV7-2

cdr3_aa: CASSRLRGSNYGYTF
v_call: TRBV5-8

cdr3_aa: CASSSSTSGPYNEQFF
v_call: TRBV4-2

cdr3_aa: CSVEQDRGEKLFF
v_call: TRBV29-1

cdr3_aa: CASSLLPLASTDAQYF
v_call: TRBV7-2

cdr3_aa: CASSLDVGGGTDMQYF
v_call: TRBV7-9

cdr3_aa: CASSDTGTPYNEQFF
v_call: TRBV25-1

cdr3_aa: CASRERGASSGANVLTF
v_call: TRBV14

cdr3_aa: CASSLRPPSSYNSPLHF
v_call: TRBV5-6

cdr3_aa: CASREVRTLRETQYF
v_call: TRBV5-1

cdr3_aa: CASSQGQTGVRAFF
v_call: TRBV14

cdr3_aa: CASTLAGGVTDTQYF
v_call: TRBV9

cdr3_aa: CASSHPGGGETQYF
v_call: TRBV7-2

cdr3_aa: CSALAGPSYEQYF
v_call: TRBV20-1

cdr3_aa: CASSSDTAGELFF
v_call: TRBV28

cdr3_aa: CASGRGQGANEQFF
v_call: TRBV7-2